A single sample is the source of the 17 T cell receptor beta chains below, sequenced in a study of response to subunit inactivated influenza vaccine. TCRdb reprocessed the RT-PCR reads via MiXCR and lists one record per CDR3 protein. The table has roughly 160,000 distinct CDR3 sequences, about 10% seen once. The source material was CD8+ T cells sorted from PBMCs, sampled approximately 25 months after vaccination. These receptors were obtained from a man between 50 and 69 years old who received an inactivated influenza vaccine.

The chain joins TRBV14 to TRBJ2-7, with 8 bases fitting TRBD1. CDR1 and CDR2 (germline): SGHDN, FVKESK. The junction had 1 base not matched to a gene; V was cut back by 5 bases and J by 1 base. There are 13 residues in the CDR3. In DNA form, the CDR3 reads TGTGCCAGCAGCACAGGGGGTTCCTACGAGCAGTACTTC. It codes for CASSTGGSYEQYF.

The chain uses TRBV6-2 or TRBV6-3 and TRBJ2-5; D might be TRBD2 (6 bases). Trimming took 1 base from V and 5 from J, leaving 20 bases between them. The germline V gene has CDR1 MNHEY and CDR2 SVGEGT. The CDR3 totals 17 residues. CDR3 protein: CASSYWESRRVPETQYF. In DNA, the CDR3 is TGTGCCAGCAGTTACTGGGAGAGCAGGAGGGTCCCGGAGACCCAGTACTTC.

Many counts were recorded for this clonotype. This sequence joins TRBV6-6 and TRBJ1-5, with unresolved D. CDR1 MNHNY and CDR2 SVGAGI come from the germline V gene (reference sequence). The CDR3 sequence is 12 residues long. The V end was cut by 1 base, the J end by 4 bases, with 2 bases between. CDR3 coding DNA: TGTGCCAGCAGTTACTTTAATCAGCCCCAGCATTTT. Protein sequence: CASSYFNQPQHF.

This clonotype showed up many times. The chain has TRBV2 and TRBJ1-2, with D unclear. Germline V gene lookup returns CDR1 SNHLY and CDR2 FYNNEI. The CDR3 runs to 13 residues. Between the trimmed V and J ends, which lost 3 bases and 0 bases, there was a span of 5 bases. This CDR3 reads CASSEFSNYGYTF. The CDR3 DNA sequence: TGTGCCAGCAGTGAGTTTTCTAACTATGGCTACACCTTC. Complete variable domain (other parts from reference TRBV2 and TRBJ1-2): EPEVTQTPSHQVTQMGQEVILRCVPISNHLYFYWYRQILGQKVEFLVSFYNNEISEKSEIFDDQFSVERPDGSNFTLKIRSTKLEDSAMYFCASSEFSNYGYTFGSGTRLTVV.

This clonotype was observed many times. The CDR3 DNA sequence: TGTGCCAGCAGTTTATCTCCGGGAGGGAGCTTCCTTGAGCAGTTCTTC. Its protein product is CASSLSPGGSFLEQFF. The chain links TRBV27 to TRBJ2-1; 8 nucleotides agree with TRBD2. Looked up from germline, CDR1 is MNHEY and CDR2 is SMNVEV (reference sequence). CDR3 size: 16 residues. V trimming: 0 bases; J trimming: 9 bases; junction bases outside the gene matches: 10.

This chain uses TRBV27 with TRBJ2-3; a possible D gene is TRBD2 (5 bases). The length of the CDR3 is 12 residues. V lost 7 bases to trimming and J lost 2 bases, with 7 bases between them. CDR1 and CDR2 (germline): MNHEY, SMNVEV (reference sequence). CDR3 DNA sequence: TGTGCCAGCAAAGGACTCACAGATACGCAGTATTTT. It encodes CASKGLTDTQYF.

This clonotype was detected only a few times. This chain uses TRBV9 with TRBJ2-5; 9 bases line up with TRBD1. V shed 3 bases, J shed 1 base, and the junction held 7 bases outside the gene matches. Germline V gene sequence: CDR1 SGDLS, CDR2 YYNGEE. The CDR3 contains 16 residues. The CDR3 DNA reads TGTGCCAGCAGCGGAGATCACAGGGGGCCCCAAGAGACCCAGTACTTC. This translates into CASSGDHRGPQETQYF.

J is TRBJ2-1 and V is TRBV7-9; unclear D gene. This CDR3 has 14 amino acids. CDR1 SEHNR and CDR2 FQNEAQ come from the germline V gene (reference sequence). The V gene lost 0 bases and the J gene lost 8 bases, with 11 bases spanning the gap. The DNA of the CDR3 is TGTGCCAGCAGCTTAGCGTCACCACCCGATGAGCAGTTCTTC. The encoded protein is CASSLASPPDEQFF.

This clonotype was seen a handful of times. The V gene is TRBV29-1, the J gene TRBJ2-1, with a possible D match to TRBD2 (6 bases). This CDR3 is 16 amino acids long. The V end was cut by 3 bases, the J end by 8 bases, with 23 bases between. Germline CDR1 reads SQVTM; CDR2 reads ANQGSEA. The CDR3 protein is CSVDRPGIAVYDEQFF. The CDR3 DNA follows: TGCAGCGTTGATCGACCGGGGATAGCGGTATACGATGAGCAGTTCTTC.

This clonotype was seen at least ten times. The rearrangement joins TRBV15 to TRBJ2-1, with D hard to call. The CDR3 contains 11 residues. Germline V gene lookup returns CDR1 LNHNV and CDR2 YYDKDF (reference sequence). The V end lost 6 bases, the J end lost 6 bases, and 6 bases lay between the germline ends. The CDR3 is CATSPGNEQFF. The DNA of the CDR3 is TGTGCCACCAGTCCAGGCAATGAGCAGTTCTTC.

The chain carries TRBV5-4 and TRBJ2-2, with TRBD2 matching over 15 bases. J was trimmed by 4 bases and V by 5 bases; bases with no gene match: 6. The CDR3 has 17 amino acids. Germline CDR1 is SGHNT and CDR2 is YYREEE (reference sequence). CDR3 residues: CASSHGLAGGPTGELFF. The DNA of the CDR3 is TGTGCCAGCAGTCATGGACTAGCGGGAGGGCCCACCGGGGAGCTGTTTTTT.

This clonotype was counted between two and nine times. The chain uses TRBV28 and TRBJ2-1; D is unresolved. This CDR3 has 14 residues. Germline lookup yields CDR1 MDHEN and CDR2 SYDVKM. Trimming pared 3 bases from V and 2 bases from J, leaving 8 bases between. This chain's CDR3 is CASSFEQTYNEQFF. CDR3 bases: TGTGCCAGCAGTTTCGAACAAACCTACAATGAGCAGTTCTTC.

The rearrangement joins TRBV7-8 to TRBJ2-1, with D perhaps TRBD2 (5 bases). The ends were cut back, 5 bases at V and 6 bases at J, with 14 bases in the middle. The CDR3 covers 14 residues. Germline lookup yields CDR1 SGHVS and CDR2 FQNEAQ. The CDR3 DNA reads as TGTGCCAGCAGCCTGGCTACTAGTGGCAATGAGCAGTTCTTC. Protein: CASSLATSGNEQFF.

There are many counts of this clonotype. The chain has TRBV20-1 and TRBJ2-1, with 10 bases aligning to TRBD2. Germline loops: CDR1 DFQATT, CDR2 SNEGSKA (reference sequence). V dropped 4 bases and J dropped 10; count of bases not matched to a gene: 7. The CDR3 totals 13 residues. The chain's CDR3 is CSATLNSGGEQFF. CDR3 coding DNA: TGCAGTGCTACTCTTAATAGCGGGGGGGAGCAGTTCTTC.

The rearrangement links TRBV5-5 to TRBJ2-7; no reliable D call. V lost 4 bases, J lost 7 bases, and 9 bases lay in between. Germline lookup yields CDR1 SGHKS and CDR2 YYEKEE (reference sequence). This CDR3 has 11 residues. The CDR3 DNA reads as TGTGCCAGCAGCAAGGACGCGGAGCAGTACTTC. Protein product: CASSKDAEQYF.

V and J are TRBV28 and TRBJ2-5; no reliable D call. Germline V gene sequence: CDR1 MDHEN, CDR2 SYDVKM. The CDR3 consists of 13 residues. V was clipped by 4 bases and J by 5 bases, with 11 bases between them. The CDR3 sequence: CASSSDPSETQYF. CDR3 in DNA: TGTGCCAGCAGTTCCGACCCTTCTGAGACCCAGTACTTC.

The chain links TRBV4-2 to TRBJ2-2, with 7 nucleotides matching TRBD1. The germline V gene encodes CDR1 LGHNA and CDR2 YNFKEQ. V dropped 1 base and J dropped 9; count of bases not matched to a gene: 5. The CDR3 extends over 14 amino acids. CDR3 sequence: CASSQVLGGRELFF. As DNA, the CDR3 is TGTGCCAGCAGCCAAGTTCTAGGGGGCCGGGAGCTGTTTTTT.